The entry below gives a single T cell receptor (beta chain) sequence along with its context. The CDR3 is 14 residues long. V dropped 6 bases and J dropped 1 base, with 12 bases sitting between them. Germline-derived CDR1 and CDR2 are SGHAT and FQNNGV. Authors of the study amplified TCR beta CDR3 regions from RNA transcripts. HTBI primers were the set used in a first-round RT-PCR of the TCR CDR3. TCRdb recomputed calls from the multiplex PCR reads with MiXCR, one row per CDR3 protein. The sample shows some 500,000 distinct CDR3 sequences, about an eighth of them seen only once. Disease duration under 2 months; hyperthyroidism patients were aged 18 to 65. Exclusion followed for patients with uncontrolled infection, other autoimmune disease, pregnancy or lactation. The diagnostic basis comprised clinical symptoms, serum thyroxine and TRAb, thyroid ultrasound and orbital computed tomography. This record comes from a study of T cells in Graves' hyperthyroidism and ophthalmopathy. The overall study: Before any treatment, at initial diagnosis, peripheral blood was collected.

Sequenced: blood. J is TRBJ1-1 and V is TRBV11-2; the D gene is possibly TRBD1 (6 bases). This receptor was taken from a woman younger than 30 with Graves' hyperthyroidism. This CDR3 is CASRKQGGNTEAFF. The CDR3 DNA reads as TGTGCCAGCAGAAAACAGGGCGGGAACACTGAAGCTTTCTTT.